Listed here is a single TCR beta chain. Its antigen is unknown. Its ends do not fully match the called genes, so a read error is possible. TCRdb ran MiXCR on the 5' RACE reads and lists one entry per CDR3 protein. The sample includes roughly 82,000 distinct CDR3 sequences, 10% to 15% of them seen just once. These data belong to a study of spatial heterogeneity in lung cancer. Study-level information: Mean representation of each unique TCR and UMI combination in the raw reads exceeded nine occurrences. Study-level results: Ubiquitous expanded tumor TCRs surfaced in blood more at resection than they did at follow-up.

As to time point: sample taken at primary tumor resection. The sequenced material consisted of unsorted whole RNA from tumor, nontumor lung or frozen PBMC. Untreated early-stage non-small cell lung cancer patients, around 72 in total, were the donors. The sample was PBMCs, taken at surgery. This clonotype was obtained from a male donor with early-stage non-small cell lung cancer.

CDR3 region: CASCFAAGATDTQYF. In DNA, the CDR3 is TGTGCCAGCTGCTTTGCGGCGGGGGCCACAGATACGCAGTATTTT. This sequence joins TRBV5-4 and TRBJ2-3, with D possibly being TRBD2 (7 bases). Germline values: CDR1 SGHNT, CDR2 YYREEE (reference sequence). The CDR3 length is 15 residues.